This T cell receptor (beta chain) came from a study of shared clonotypes between healthy human individuals. Study-wide background: Each donor contributed plates that comprised three CD4 naive, three CD4 memory, two CD8 naive and one CD8 memory.

In the authors' workflow: ImmunoSEQ yielded junction-only sequences lacking quality scores, so filtering differed. The method was immunoSEQ multiplex PCR; TCRdb's version includes in-frame clones alone and lacks a portion of them. That table furnishes V, J and clone size, whereas the DNA furnished D and trimming. Counted here are 2 million or so clones, 95% occurring once; the ten biggest clones make up 0.1% to 0.15%. Recent acute infections and vaccinations were absent in the healthy HIV-negative adult donors. Caucasian adults living in Nashville, Tennessee, provided all samples. V lost 2 bases, J lost 1 base, and 10 bases lay in between. This CDR3 is 14 amino acids long. The germline CDR1 and CDR2 sequences are SGHRS and YFSETQ.

The chain employs TRBV5-1 and TRBJ2-7; tentative D call: TRBD1 (5 bases). This clonotype was obtained from a man younger than 35 in good health. The sequenced sample consisted of naive CD4+ T cells sorted from blood. Subset described: CD45RA+ positively selected. This chain's CDR3 is CASSFQGSSYEQYF. As DNA, the CDR3 is TGCGCCAGCAGCTTTCAGGGATCGTCCTACGAGCAGTACTTC.